Listed here are 14 T cell receptor beta chains from one sample, sequenced in a study of blood T cell repertoires in COVID-19. The table came from immunoSEQ multiplex PCR; TCRdb's copy has only in-frame clones and leaves some out. In the table there are about 190,000 clones, roughly 80% of which are singletons. Sequencing was done on a sample of peripheral blood. The receptors originated from a woman in her forties or fifties with acute or convalescent COVID-19.

The chain is built from TRBV2 and TRBJ2-7, with 7 bases identical to TRBD2. Trimming removed 6 bases from V and 3 bases from J; junction bases left unmatched: 11. The CDR3 contains 15 residues. Germline V lookup: CDR1 SNHLY, CDR2 FYNNEI. The CDR3 spells CASRVGGGLLYEQYF. The CDR3 DNA follows: TGTGCCAGCAGGGTTGGGGGGGGACTACTCTACGAGCAGTACTTC.

This chain connects TRBV28 to TRBJ2-7, with TRBD1 matching over 8 bases. The length of the CDR3 is 14 residues. The J segment lost 6 bases and the V segment lost 8 bases, leaving 12 bases of the junction unmatched. CDR1 is MDHEN, CDR2 SYDVKM, per germline. CDR3 nucleotide sequence: TGTGCCAGCGGGTCCGGGACAGGTCCTTTCGAGCAGTACTTC. As protein: CASGSGTGPFEQYF.

V is TRBV2 and J is TRBJ2-3; no reliable D call. The CDR3 loop spans 13 amino acids. V lost 3 bases, J lost 3 bases, and 7 bases lay in between. From germline, CDR1 is SNHLY and CDR2 FYNNEI. This CDR3 is CASSDYGTDTQYF. In nucleotides, the CDR3 is TGTGCCAGCAGTGATTACGGGACAGATACGCAGTATTTT.

The chain uses TRBV5-1 and TRBJ2-5; 7 bases are a match to TRBD2. Germline V gene data show CDR1 as SGHRS and CDR2 as YFSETQ. The CDR3 sequence is 15 residues long. V lost 4 bases to trimming and J lost 3 bases; unmatched junction nucleotides: 9. The chain's CDR3 is CASSAGTIQEETQYF. The CDR3 bases are TGCGCCAGCAGCGCCGGGACTATTCAAGAAGAGACCCAGTACTTC.

The chain uses TRBV6-5 and TRBJ2-1; maybe TRBD1 (6 bases). Germline V lookup: CDR1 MNHEY, CDR2 SVGAGI. Deletions cut 4 bases from V and 0 bases from J, with 10 bases between. This CDR3 is 15 amino acids long. This CDR3 reads CASSSGQSSYNEQFF. The CDR3 DNA follows: TGTGCCAGCAGTTCAGGACAGAGCTCCTACAATGAGCAGTTCTTC.

Comments on this clone: The sample carries other DNA sequences with the same CDR3. This chain joins TRBV5-1 and TRBJ1-1; D gene unclear. Trimming stripped 4 bases from V and 0 bases from J, with 10 bases between. CDR1 and CDR2 from the germline V gene are SGHRS and YFSETQ. This CDR3 contains 14 residues. For the CDR3, the DNA is TGCGCCAGCAGCCTAGTTATCATGAACACTGAAGCTTTCTTT. This sequence encodes CASSLVIMNTEAFF.

This chain connects TRBV6-5 to TRBJ2-4, with D possibly being TRBD1 (5 bases). With 8 bases removed from V and 7 bases from J, the gap between germline ends came to 18 bases. The CDR3 length is 14 residues. The germline V gene has CDR1 MNHEY and CDR2 SVGAGI. The CDR3 reads CASLWGQGRNIQYF. CDR3 in DNA: TGTGCCAGCCTTTGGGGTCAGGGAAGGAACATTCAGTACTTC.

This clone came up a few times. This chain uses TRBV6-6 with TRBJ1-1, with D perhaps TRBD1 (5 bases). CDR1 and CDR2 from the germline V gene are MNHNY and SVGAGI (reference sequence). The CDR3 consists of 15 residues. V lost 4 bases to trimming and J lost 1 base, with 13 bases between them. CDR3 protein: CASSSMGGWNTEAFF. CDR3 bases: TGTGCCAGCAGTTCCATGGGGGGGTGGAACACTGAAGCTTTCTTT.

This chain connects TRBV24-1 to TRBJ2-3; weak D call: TRBD2 (5 bases). Germline-derived CDR1 and CDR2 are KGHDR and SFDVKD. The CDR3 has 16 residues. V was pared by 3 bases and J by 2 bases, with 14 bases between. CDR3 amino acids: CATSDPRGSSTDTQYF. CDR3 in DNA: TGTGCCACCAGTGATCCCCGGGGATCATCCACAGATACGCAGTATTTT.

The chain recombines TRBV27 with TRBJ2-2; 7 bases line up with TRBD2. V lost 1 base, J lost 5 bases, and 4 bases stayed unmatched. The CDR3 covers 15 residues. Germline V gene data show CDR1 as MNHEY and CDR2 as SMNVEV (reference sequence). The CDR3 loop reads CASSLFQGGTGELFF. For the CDR3, the DNA is TGTGCCAGCAGTTTATTCCAGGGAGGGACCGGGGAGCTGTTTTTT.

This chain uses TRBV6-2 or TRBV6-3 with TRBJ2-1, with 9 bases aligning to TRBD2. The length of the CDR3 is 16 residues. V lost 2 bases and J lost 12; bases outside the gene matches: 14. Germline loops: CDR1 MNHEY, CDR2 SVGEGT. CDR3 nucleotides: TGTGCCAGCAGTTACCGGCGGGGGGTTCTAGCGGGATGGCAGTTCTTC. Protein product: CASSYRRGVLAGWQFF.

The genes are TRBV20-1 and TRBJ1-3; D is undetermined. Germline V CDR1 and CDR2: DFQATT, SNEGSKA (reference sequence). Trimming left V 5 bases short and J 1 base short, with 3 bases between. The CDR3 covers 11 residues. The CDR3 sequence is CSAYSGNTIYF. The CDR3 coding sequence is TGCAGTGCTTATTCTGGAAACACCATATATTTT.

This clone was seen once. The chain uses TRBV3-1 (or the pseudogene TRBV3-2) and TRBJ2-2; 7 nucleotides align to TRBD1. The germline gives CDR1 LGHDT, CDR2 YNNKEL (reference sequence). The trim removed 4 bases at V and 8 bases at J, leaving 13 bases unmatched. This CDR3 contains 16 residues. The CDR3 region has the DNA TGTGCCAGCAGCCCAACATACAGGGGAGACGAAGGGGAGCTGTTTTTT. Protein sequence: CASSPTYRGDEGELFF.

The sample holds a few counts of this clone. The chain links TRBV19 to TRBJ2-2, with D possibly being TRBD1 (6 bases). Trimming removed 4 bases at V and 5 bases at J, with 11 bases between. The CDR3 contains 14 residues. CDR1 is LNHDA and CDR2 is SQIVND in the germline V gene (reference sequence). CDR3 loop: CASSTAQGTGELFF. In DNA form, the CDR3 reads TGTGCCAGTAGTACCGCTCAGGGGACCGGGGAGCTGTTTTTT.